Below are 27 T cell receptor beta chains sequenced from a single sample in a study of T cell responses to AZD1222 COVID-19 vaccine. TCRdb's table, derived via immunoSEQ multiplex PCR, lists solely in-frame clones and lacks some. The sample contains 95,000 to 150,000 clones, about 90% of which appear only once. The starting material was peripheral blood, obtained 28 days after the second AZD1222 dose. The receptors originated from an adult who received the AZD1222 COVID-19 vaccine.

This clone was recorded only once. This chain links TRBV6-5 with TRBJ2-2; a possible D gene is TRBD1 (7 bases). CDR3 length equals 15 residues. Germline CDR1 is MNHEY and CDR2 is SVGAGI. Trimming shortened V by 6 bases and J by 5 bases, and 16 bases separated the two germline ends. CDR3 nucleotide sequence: TGTGCCAGCAGAGGAGGGGGCGCCCTAACCGGGGAGCTGTTTTTT. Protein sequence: CASRGGGALTGELFF.

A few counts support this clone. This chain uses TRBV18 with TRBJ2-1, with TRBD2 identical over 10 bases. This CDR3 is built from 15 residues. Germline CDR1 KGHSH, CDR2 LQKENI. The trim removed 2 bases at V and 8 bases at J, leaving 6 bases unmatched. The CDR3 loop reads CASSPSPSGSYEQFF. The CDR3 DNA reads TGTGCCAGCTCACCATCGCCTAGCGGGAGCTATGAGCAGTTCTTC. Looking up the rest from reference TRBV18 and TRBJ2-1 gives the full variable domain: NAGVMQNPRHLVRRRGQEARLRCSPMKGHSHVYWYRQLPEEGLKFMVYLQKENIIDESGMPKERFSAEFPKEGPSILRIQQVVRGDSAAYFCASSPSPSGSYEQFFGPGTRLTVL.

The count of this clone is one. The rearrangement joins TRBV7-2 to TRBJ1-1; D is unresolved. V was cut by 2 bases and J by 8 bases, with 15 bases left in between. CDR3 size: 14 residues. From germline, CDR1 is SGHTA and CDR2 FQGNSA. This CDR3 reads CASSLSGSGPEAFF. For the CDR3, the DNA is TGTGCCAGCAGCTTAAGCGGTTCGGGCCCAGAAGCTTTCTTT.

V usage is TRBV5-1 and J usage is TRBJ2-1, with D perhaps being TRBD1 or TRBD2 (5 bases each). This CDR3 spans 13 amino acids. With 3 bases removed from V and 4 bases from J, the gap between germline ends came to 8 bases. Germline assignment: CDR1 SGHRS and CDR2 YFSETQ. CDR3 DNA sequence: TGCGCCAGCAGCTCCGGGACGTACAATGAGCAGTTCTTC. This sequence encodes CASSSGTYNEQFF.

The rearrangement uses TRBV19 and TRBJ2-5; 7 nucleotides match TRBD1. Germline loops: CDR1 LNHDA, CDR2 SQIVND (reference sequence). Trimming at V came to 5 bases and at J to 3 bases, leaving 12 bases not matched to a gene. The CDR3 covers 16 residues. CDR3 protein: CASSPFLAGGEETQYF. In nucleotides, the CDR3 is TGTGCCAGTAGTCCTTTCTTGGCAGGGGGTGAAGAGACCCAGTACTTC.

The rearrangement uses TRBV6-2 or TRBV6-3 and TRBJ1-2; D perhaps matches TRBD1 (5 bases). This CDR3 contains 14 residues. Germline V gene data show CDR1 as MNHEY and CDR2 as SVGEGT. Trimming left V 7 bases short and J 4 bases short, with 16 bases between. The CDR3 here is CASTPLTGGYGYTF. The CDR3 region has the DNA TGTGCCAGCACCCCCCTAACGGGGGGCTATGGCTACACCTTC.

CDR3 bases: TGCGCCAGCAGCCCGGGGGGGTCAGCCTTATCCGGGGAGCTGTTTTTT. Amino acids: CASSPGGSALSGELFF. The chain links TRBV5-1 to TRBJ2-2, with 8 positions matching TRBD2. This CDR3 contains 16 residues. Germline V lookup: CDR1 SGHRS, CDR2 YFSETQ. Trimming cost V 4 bases and J 6 bases; bases outside gene matches: 11.

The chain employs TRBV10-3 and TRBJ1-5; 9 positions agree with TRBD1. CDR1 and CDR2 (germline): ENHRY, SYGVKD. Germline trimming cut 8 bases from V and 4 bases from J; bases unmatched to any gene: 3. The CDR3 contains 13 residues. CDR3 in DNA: TGTGCCATCCGGGACAGGGTTAATCAGCCCCAGCATTTT. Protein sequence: CAIRDRVNQPQHF.

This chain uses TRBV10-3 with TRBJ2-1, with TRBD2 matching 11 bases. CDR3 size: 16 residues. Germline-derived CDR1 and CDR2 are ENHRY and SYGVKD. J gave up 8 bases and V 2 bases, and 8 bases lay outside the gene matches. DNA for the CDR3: TGTGCCATCAGTGAGCAAGGCCTAGCGGGAGGCGATGAGCAGTTCTTC. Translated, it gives CAISEQGLAGGDEQFF.

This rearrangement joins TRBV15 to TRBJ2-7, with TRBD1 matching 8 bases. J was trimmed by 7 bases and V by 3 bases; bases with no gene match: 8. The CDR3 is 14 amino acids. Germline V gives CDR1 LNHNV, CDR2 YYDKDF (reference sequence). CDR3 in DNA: TGTGCCACCAGCAGGGACAGGGTCTCTCGGGAGCAGTACTTC. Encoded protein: CATSRDRVSREQYF.

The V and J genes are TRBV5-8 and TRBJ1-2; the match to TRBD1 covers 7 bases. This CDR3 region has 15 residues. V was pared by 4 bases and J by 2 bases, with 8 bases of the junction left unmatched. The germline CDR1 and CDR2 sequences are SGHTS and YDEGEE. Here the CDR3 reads CASSRRDRKNYGYTF. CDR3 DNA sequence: TGTGCCAGCAGCAGGAGGGACAGAAAAAACTATGGCTACACCTTC.

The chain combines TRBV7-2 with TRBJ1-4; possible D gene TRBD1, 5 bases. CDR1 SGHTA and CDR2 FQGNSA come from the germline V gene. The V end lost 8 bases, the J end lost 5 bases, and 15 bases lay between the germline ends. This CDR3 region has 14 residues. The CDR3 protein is CASGLDRINEKLFF. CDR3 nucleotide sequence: TGTGCCAGCGGTCTCGACAGAATAAATGAAAAACTGTTTTTT.

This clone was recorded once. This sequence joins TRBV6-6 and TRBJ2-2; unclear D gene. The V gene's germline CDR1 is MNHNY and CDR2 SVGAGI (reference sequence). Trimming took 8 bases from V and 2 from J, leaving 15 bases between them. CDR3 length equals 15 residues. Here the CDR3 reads CASSVLSANTGELFF. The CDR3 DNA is TGTGCCAGCTCTGTTCTCAGCGCTAACACCGGGGAGCTGTTTTTT.

CDR3 nucleotide sequence: TGTGCCAGCAGCCAAGATAATCGGGGGGACTATGGCTACACCTTC. Protein product: CASSQDNRGDYGYTF. The V call is TRBV4-2, the J call TRBJ1-2, with a tentative D call TRBD1 (5 bases). Germline loops: CDR1 LGHNA, CDR2 YNFKEQ. With 0 bases removed from V and 3 bases from J, the gap between germline ends came to 11 bases. This CDR3 is 15 amino acids long.

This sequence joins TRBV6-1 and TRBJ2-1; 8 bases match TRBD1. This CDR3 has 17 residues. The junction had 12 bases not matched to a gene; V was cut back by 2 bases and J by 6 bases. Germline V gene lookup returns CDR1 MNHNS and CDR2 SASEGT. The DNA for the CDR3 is TGTGCCAGCAGTGAACAGGCGGGACAGGCTCTCATCAATGAGCAGTTCTTC. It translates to CASSEQAGQALINEQFF.

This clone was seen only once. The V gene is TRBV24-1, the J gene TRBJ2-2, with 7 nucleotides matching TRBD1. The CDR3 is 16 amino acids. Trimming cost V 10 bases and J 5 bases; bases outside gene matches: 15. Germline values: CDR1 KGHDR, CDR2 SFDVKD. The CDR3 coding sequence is TGTGCCACAGCCGGGACAGCCCCGTGGGGGACCGGGGAGCTGTTTTTT. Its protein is CATAGTAPWGTGELFF.

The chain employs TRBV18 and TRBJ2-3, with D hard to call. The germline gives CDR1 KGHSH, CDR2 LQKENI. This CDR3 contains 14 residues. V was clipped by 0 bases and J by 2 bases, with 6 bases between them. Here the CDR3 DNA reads TGTGCCAGCTCACCACCAAAGGCCACAGATACGCAGTATTTT. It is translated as CASSPPKATDTQYF.

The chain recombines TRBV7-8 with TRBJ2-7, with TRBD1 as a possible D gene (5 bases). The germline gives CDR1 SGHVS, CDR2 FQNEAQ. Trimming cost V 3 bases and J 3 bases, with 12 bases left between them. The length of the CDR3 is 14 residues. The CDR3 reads CASSLPQGGYEQYF. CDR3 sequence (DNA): TGTGCCAGCAGCTTGCCTCAGGGTGGCTACGAGCAGTACTTC.

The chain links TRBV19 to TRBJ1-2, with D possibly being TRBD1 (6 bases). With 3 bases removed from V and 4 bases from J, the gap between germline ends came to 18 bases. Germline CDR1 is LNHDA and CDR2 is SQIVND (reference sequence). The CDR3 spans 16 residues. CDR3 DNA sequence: TGTGCCAGTAGTATTGAACGGGGGGCATCTGGCTATGGCTACACCTTC. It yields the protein CASSIERGASGYGYTF.

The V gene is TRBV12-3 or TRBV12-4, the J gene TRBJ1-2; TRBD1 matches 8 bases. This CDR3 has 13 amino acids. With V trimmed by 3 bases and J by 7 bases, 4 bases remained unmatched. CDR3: CASSLIQGGGYTF. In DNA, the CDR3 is TGTGCCAGCAGTTTGATACAGGGGGGTGGCTACACCTTC.

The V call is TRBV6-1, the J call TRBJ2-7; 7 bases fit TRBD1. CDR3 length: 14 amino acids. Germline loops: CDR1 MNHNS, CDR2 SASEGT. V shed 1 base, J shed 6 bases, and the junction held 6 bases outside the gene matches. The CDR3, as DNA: TGTGCCAGCAGTGAAGACAGGGGATCTGGCGAGCAGTACTTC. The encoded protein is CASSEDRGSGEQYF.

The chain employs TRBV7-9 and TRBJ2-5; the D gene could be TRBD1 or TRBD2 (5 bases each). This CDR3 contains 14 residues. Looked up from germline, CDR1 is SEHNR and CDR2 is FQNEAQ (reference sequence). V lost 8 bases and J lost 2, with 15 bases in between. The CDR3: CASDHQGDQETQYF. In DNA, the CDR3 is TGTGCCAGCGACCATCAGGGAGATCAAGAGACCCAGTACTTC. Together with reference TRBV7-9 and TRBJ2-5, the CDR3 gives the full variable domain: DTGVSQNPRHKITKRGQNVTFRCDPISEHNRLYWYRQTLGQGPEFLTYFQNEAQLEKSRLLSDRFSAERPKGSFSTLEIQRTEQGDSAMYLCASDHQGDQETQYFGPGTRLLVL.

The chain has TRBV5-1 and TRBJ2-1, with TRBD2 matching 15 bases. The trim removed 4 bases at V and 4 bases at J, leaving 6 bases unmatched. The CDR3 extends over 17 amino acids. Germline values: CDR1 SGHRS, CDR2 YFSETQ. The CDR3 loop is CASSLPGLAGGYNEQFF. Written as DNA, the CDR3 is TGCGCCAGCAGCCTACCCGGACTAGCGGGGGGGTACAATGAGCAGTTCTTC.

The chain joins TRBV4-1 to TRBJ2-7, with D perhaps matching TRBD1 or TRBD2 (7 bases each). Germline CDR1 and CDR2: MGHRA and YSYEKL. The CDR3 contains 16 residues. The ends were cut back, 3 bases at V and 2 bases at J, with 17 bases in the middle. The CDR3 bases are TGCGCCAGCAGCCACAGGGGGGGGGCTTCTCCCTACGAGCAGTACTTC. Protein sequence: CASSHRGGASPYEQYF.

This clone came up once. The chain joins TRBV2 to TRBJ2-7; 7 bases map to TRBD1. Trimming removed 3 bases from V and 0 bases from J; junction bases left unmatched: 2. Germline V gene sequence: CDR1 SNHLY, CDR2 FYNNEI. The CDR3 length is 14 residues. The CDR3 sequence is CASSDWDSSYEQYF. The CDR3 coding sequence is TGTGCCAGCAGTGACTGGGACAGCTCCTACGAGCAGTACTTC.

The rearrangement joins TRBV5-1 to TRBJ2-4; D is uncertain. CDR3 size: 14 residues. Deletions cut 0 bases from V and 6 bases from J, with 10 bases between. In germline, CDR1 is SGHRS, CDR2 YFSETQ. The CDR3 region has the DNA TGCGCCAGCAGCTTGGGACAACCCATAAACATTCAGTACTTC. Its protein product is CASSLGQPINIQYF. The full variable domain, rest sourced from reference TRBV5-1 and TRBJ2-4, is KAGVTQTPRYLIKTRGQQVTLSCSPISGHRSVSWYQQTPGQGLQFLFEYFSETQRNKGNFPGRFSGRQFSNSRSEMNVSTLELGDSALYLCASSLGQPINIQYFGAGTRLSVL.

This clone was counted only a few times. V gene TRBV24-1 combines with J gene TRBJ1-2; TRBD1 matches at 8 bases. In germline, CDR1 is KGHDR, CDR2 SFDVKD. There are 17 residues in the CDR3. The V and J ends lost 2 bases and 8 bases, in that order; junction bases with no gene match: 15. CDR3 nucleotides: TGTGCCACCAGTGATTCAGGGGCGGGACAGGACGCCTCGGGCTACACCTTC. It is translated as CATSDSGAGQDASGYTF.